The TCR beta chain under discussion was sequenced for a study of cytomegalovirus exposure and HLA in healthy donors. Overall study context: Inside one of the first data releases sat around 85 million unique TCRs taken from HLA-typed donors. Among the roughly 380 donors who were genotyped, about 84% fell in the genetic ancestry cluster that is associated with self-reported Caucasian donors.

Both 60 Vbeta primers and 13 Jbeta primers went into the PCR. Sequenced by immunoSEQ multiplex PCR; TCRdb stores in-frame clones only, minus some. The top ten hold 3% to 3.5% of the sample, which has roughly 80,000 clones, approximately 80% seen once. This CDR3 spans 11 amino acids. Germline-derived CDR1 and CDR2 are MNHNS and SASEGT. Trimming took 6 bases from V and 8 from J, leaving 10 bases between them. The clonotype comes from a man between 40 and 49 years old in good health and CMV-seronegative. Sequenced: PBMCs. The genes are TRBV6-1 and TRBJ1-1; the D is unclear. CDR3 loop: CASRIAGEAFF. Written as DNA, the CDR3 is TGTGCCAGCAGGATAGCGGGCGAAGCTTTCTTT.